A selection of T cell receptor beta chains follows, all from one sample in a study of blood T cell repertoires in COVID-19. The method was immunoSEQ multiplex PCR; TCRdb's version includes in-frame clones alone and lacks a portion of them. The table shows roughly 120,000 clones, with less than 75% occurring only once. Sample: peripheral blood. The source of these receptors is a human donor with acute or convalescent COVID-19. The donor label of this sample is uncertain. Both conserved end residues are part of each CDR3. The D gene is left open where the match is weak. Only part of the rows carry a size: once, few, many, or a class if the clone is expanded.

v_call: TRBV6-5
d_call: NA
clone_size: NA
j_call: TRBJ1-4
cdr3_nt: TGTGCCAGCAGTTACAGGGGGAATGAAAAACTGTTTTTT
cdr3_aa: CASSYRGNEKLFF

v_call: TRBV6-2/TRBV6-3
d_call: TRBD1
clone_size: NA
j_call: TRBJ1-1
cdr3_nt: TGTGCCAGCAGCAAGACAGGGGTTGGGACTGAAGCTTTCTTT
cdr3_aa: CASSKTGVGTEAFF

v_call: TRBV11-2
d_call: NA
clone_size: NA
j_call: TRBJ2-5
cdr3_nt: TGTGCCAGCAGTCATGAGACCCAGTACTTC
cdr3_aa: CASSHETQYF

v_call: TRBV6-5
d_call: TRBD1
clone_size: NA
j_call: TRBJ1-6
cdr3_nt: TGTGCCAGCAGTTGGACAGGGAGAAATTCACCCCTCCACTTT
cdr3_aa: CASSWTGRNSPLHF

v_call: TRBV6-5
d_call: NA
clone_size: NA
j_call: TRBJ1-3
cdr3_nt: TGTGCCACCACCGAGGGATTTGGAGGAAACACCATATATTTT
cdr3_aa: CATTEGFGGNTIYF

v_call: TRBV3-1/TRBV3-2
d_call: NA
clone_size: NA
j_call: TRBJ1-5
cdr3_nt: TGTGCCAGCAGCCAAGATCGAGGACAGCCCCAGCATTTT
cdr3_aa: CASSQDRGQPQHF

v_call: TRBV7-2
d_call: TRBD2
clone_size: NA
j_call: TRBJ2-7
cdr3_nt: TGTGCCAGCAGCTTAGTCACTAGCGGGAAGTCCTACGAGCAGTACTTC
cdr3_aa: CASSLVTSGKSYEQYF

v_call: TRBV5-4
d_call: TRBD2
clone_size: NA
j_call: TRBJ2-3
cdr3_nt: TGTGCCAGCAGCTTGATAGCGGCGGGGGAGGATACGCAGTATTTT
cdr3_aa: CASSLIAAGEDTQYF

v_call: TRBV11-2
d_call: TRBD1
clone_size: NA
j_call: TRBJ2-1
cdr3_nt: TGTGCCAGCAGCCCCTGGACAGGGGAGCGCAATGAGCAGTTCTTC
cdr3_aa: CASSPWTGERNEQFF

v_call: TRBV3-1/TRBV3-2
d_call: TRBD1
clone_size: NA
j_call: TRBJ1-3
cdr3_nt: TGTGCCAGCAGCCCCCTGGGACAGGGCTATCAAATCTCTGGAAACACCATATATTTT
cdr3_aa: CASSPLGQGYQISGNTIYF

v_call: TRBV30
d_call: TRBD2
clone_size: few
j_call: TRBJ2-5
cdr3_nt: TGTGCCCTCCGGCGGCTAGCGGGGGTGCAAGAGACCCAGTACTTC
cdr3_aa: CALRRLAGVQETQYF

v_call: TRBV9
d_call: TRBD2
clone_size: NA
j_call: TRBJ2-1
cdr3_nt: TGTGCCAGCAGCGTAGGGCTAGCGGGGGGGCTTGAGCAGTTCTTC
cdr3_aa: CASSVGLAGGLEQFF

v_call: TRBV28
d_call: NA
clone_size: NA
j_call: TRBJ2-1
cdr3_nt: TGTGCCAGCAGTTTAACGGCCCTAGCTGCCAATGAGCAGTTCTTC
cdr3_aa: CASSLTALAANEQFF

v_call: TRBV5-1
d_call: TRBD2
clone_size: NA
j_call: TRBJ2-3
cdr3_nt: TGCGCCAGCAGCTTGGGGAATCTAGCGGGGGTTGATACGCAGTATTTT
cdr3_aa: CASSLGNLAGVDTQYF

v_call: TRBV15
d_call: TRBD2
clone_size: NA
j_call: TRBJ2-4
cdr3_nt: TGTGCCACCAGCACTTGGTTTGAAGCGGGACTAGCCAAAAACATTCAGTACTTC
cdr3_aa: CATSTWFEAGLAKNIQYF

v_call: TRBV7-9
d_call: NA
clone_size: few
j_call: TRBJ1-4
cdr3_nt: TGTGCCAGCAGCTCGGACAAGACAACTAATGAAAAACTGTTTTTT
cdr3_aa: CASSSDKTTNEKLFF

v_call: TRBV29-1
d_call: NA
clone_size: NA
j_call: TRBJ1-2
cdr3_nt: TGCAGCGTTGAAAGGCAGGGCAGGGTGGGCGATGGCTACACCTTC
cdr3_aa: CSVERQGRVGDGYTF

v_call: TRBV19
d_call: TRBD1
clone_size: NA
j_call: TRBJ2-1
cdr3_nt: TGTGCCAGTAGCCCGGGACAGGGAGATGAGCAGTTCTTC
cdr3_aa: CASSPGQGDEQFF

v_call: TRBV19
d_call: NA
clone_size: NA
j_call: TRBJ2-7
cdr3_nt: TGTGCCAGTAGTATTAGGAGGGACCCTTCCTACGAGCAGTACTTC
cdr3_aa: CASSIRRDPSYEQYF

v_call: TRBV5-5
d_call: TRBD2
clone_size: NA
j_call: TRBJ2-4
cdr3_nt: TGTGCCAGCAGTCCGGGAGGGCAGGGCAAAAACATTCAGTACTTC
cdr3_aa: CASSPGGQGKNIQYF

v_call: TRBV7-2
d_call: TRBD1
clone_size: NA
j_call: TRBJ1-5
cdr3_nt: TGTGCCACTGCACAGGGGTCACATCAGCCCCAGCATTTT
cdr3_aa: CATAQGSHQPQHF

v_call: TRBV13
d_call: TRBD2
clone_size: NA
j_call: TRBJ2-5
cdr3_nt: TGTGCCAGCAGCCCAGGGACTACCCTAGGGACCCAGTACTTC
cdr3_aa: CASSPGTTLGTQYF

v_call: TRBV12-3/TRBV12-4
d_call: NA
clone_size: NA
j_call: TRBJ2-7
cdr3_nt: TGTGCCAGCAGCCGGGAGACCCGTTACGAGCAGTACTTC
cdr3_aa: CASSRETRYEQYF

v_call: TRBV5-6
d_call: NA
clone_size: few
j_call: TRBJ1-6
cdr3_nt: TGTGCCAGCAGCGGAGGAGTCTTGGATCGATCACCCCTCCACTTT
cdr3_aa: CASSGGVLDRSPLHF

v_call: TRBV5-1
d_call: NA
clone_size: NA
j_call: TRBJ2-1
cdr3_nt: TGCGCCAGCAGCGCATACTCTAGCTCCTACAATGAGCAGTTCTTC
cdr3_aa: CASSAYSSSYNEQFF

v_call: TRBV3-1/TRBV3-2
d_call: TRBD1
clone_size: NA
j_call: TRBJ1-2
cdr3_nt: TGTGCCAGCAGCCGTGGTACAGGGGACTATGGCTACACCTTC
cdr3_aa: CASSRGTGDYGYTF